A single sample is the source of the 22 T cell receptor beta chains below, sequenced in a study of blood T cell repertoires in COVID-19. Data came from immunoSEQ multiplex PCR; TCRdb stores just in-frame clones and leaves some out. In the table there are tens of thousands of clones, over 75% of which are singletons. The sequenced sample was peripheral blood. These TCRs come from a human donor in a cohort sampled during active COVID-19.

The gene calls are TRBV18 and TRBJ2-4, with 7 positions matching TRBD2. Trimming at V came to 6 bases and at J to 1 base, leaving 15 bases not matched to a gene. The CDR3 is made up of 18 amino acids. The germline V gene encodes CDR1 KGHSH and CDR2 LQKENI. The CDR3 here is CASSLQAGGGDAKNIQYF. In nucleotides, the CDR3 is TGTGCCAGCTCCCTCCAGGCCGGGGGAGGGGACGCCAAAAACATTCAGTACTTC.

A few counts support this clone. The V gene is TRBV19, the J gene TRBJ1-1, with no clear D. Trimming shortened V by 4 bases and J by 3 bases, and 12 bases separated the two germline ends. CDR1 and CDR2 (germline): LNHDA, SQIVND (reference sequence). The CDR3 loop spans 14 amino acids. CDR3 region: CASSNSRLDTEAFF. Here the CDR3 DNA reads TGTGCCAGTAGTAACAGCCGCTTAGACACTGAAGCTTTCTTT.

The chain couples TRBV2 to TRBJ2-7; 8 bases are shared with TRBD1. This CDR3 is built from 14 residues. The trim removed 6 bases at V and 4 bases at J, leaving 8 bases unmatched. Germline V CDR1 and CDR2: SNHLY, FYNNEI. CDR3 protein: CASREDRVFYEQYF. CDR3 bases: TGTGCCAGCAGAGAGGACAGGGTCTTTTACGAGCAGTACTTC. Full variable domain (outside the CDR3, taken from reference TRBV2 and TRBJ2-7): EPEVTQTPSHQVTQMGQEVILRCVPISNHLYFYWYRQILGQKVEFLVSFYNNEISEKSEIFDDQFSVERPDGSNFTLKIRSTKLEDSAMYFCASREDRVFYEQYFGPGTRLTVT.

V and J are TRBV5-1 and TRBJ2-7, with TRBD1 identical over 7 bases. The junction had 0 bases not matched to a gene; V was cut back by 0 bases and J by 0 bases. The CDR3 runs 14 residues. Germline V lookup: CDR1 SGHRS, CDR2 YFSETQ. CDR3 coding DNA: TGCGCCAGCAGCTTGGAGGGGGCCTCCTACGAGCAGTACTTC. Translated: CASSLEGASYEQYF.

This chain connects TRBV6-5 to TRBJ2-1, with TRBD2 matching 14 bases. The junction had 3 bases not matched to a gene; V was cut back by 5 bases and J by 6 bases. Germline V lookup: CDR1 MNHEY, CDR2 SVGAGI. The CDR3 has 15 amino acids. The CDR3 DNA reads TGTGCCAGCAGTCGCGGGACTAGCGGGAGCAATGAGCAGTTCTTC. Protein sequence: CASSRGTSGSNEQFF.

This chain connects TRBV9 to TRBJ2-1; no clear D gene. Germline V gene sequence: CDR1 SGDLS, CDR2 YYNGEE. The germline V and J ends were trimmed by 6 bases and 6 bases, with 19 bases remaining between them. This CDR3 spans 15 amino acids. Written as DNA, the CDR3 is TGTGCCAGCACGCGTGCCGCGAGTCGGTTCAATGAGCAGTTCTTC. Residues: CASTRAASRFNEQFF.

Only a few counts were recorded for this clone. V gene TRBV9 combines with J gene TRBJ2-7; 13 bases are a match to TRBD2. The CDR3 spans 15 residues. The junction had 3 bases not matched to a gene; V was cut back by 3 bases and J by 3 bases. From germline, CDR1 is SGDLS and CDR2 YYNGEE. CDR3 sequence reads: CASSAGTSGIYEQYF. DNA of the CDR3: TGTGCCAGCAGCGCGGGGACTAGCGGGATCTACGAGCAGTACTTC.

V and J are TRBV4-2 and TRBJ1-5; D not certain. The CDR3 consists of 15 residues. The germline CDR1 and CDR2 sequences are LGHNA and YNFKEQ. V was shortened by 0 bases and J by 3 bases, with 9 bases between the two germline ends. This CDR3 reads CASSQDGGFNQPQHF. CDR3 coding DNA: TGTGCCAGCAGCCAAGATGGTGGCTTCAATCAGCCCCAGCATTTT.

V is TRBV19 and J is TRBJ1-1, with 7 bases fitting TRBD1. The CDR3 has 13 residues. With 3 bases clipped from V and 5 bases from J, the junction kept 3 bases outside the gene matches. The germline V gene has CDR1 LNHDA and CDR2 SQIVND (reference sequence). The DNA for the CDR3 is TGTGCCAGTAGTATGAGGGGGCAAACTGAAGCTTTCTTT. It encodes CASSMRGQTEAFF.

V is TRBV3-1 (or the pseudogene TRBV3-2) and J is TRBJ2-3; 7 nucleotides align to TRBD1. V trimming: 4 bases; J trimming: 4 bases; junction bases outside the gene matches: 2. Per the germline V gene, CDR1 is LGHDT and CDR2 is YNNKEL (reference sequence). This CDR3 comprises 13 residues. The CDR3 region is CASSRQGSDTQYF. As DNA, the CDR3 is TGTGCCAGCAGCCGACAGGGATCAGATACGCAGTATTTT.

The V and J genes are TRBV18 and TRBJ2-1; 7 nucleotides match TRBD2. The CDR3 covers 15 residues. Germline loops: CDR1 KGHSH, CDR2 LQKENI. With 7 bases clipped from V and 4 bases from J, the junction kept 10 bases outside the gene matches. This CDR3 is CASLDAPGGYNEQFF. In DNA, the CDR3 is TGTGCCAGCTTGGACGCGCCCGGGGGGTACAATGAGCAGTTCTTC.

The J gene is TRBJ2-7, the V gene TRBV5-4; possibly TRBD1 for D (6 bases). This CDR3 region has 17 residues. Looked up from germline, CDR1 is SGHNT and CDR2 is YYREEE (reference sequence). The V end was cut by 4 bases, the J end by 2 bases, with 22 bases between. CDR3 coding DNA: TGTGCCAGCAGCCACGACAGGCCGCGGACGGGAACCTACGAGCAGTACTTC. This codes for CASSHDRPRTGTYEQYF. The full variable domain, rest sourced from reference TRBV5-4 and TRBJ2-7, is ETGVTQSPTHLIKTRGQQVTLRCSSQSGHNTVSWYQQALGQGPQFIFQYYREEENGRGNFPPRFSGLQFPNYSSELNVNALELDDSALYLCASSHDRPRTGTYEQYFGPGTRLTVT.

This clone showed up just once. The gene calls are TRBV11-2 and TRBJ2-1, with D tentatively TRBD1 (5 bases). Between the trimmed V and J ends, which lost 1 base and 3 bases, there was a span of 10 bases. In germline, CDR1 is SGHAT, CDR2 FQNNGV. The CDR3 consists of 15 residues. CDR3 residues: CASSLAGPNYNEQFF. The CDR3 region has the DNA TGTGCCAGCAGCTTAGCAGGGCCAAACTACAATGAGCAGTTCTTC.

Only one count was recorded for this clone. The V gene is TRBV6-4, the J gene TRBJ1-5; a weak D match, TRBD1 (5 bases). V lost 4 bases and J lost 0, with 10 bases in between. CDR3 length: 15 amino acids. CDR1 is MRHNA and CDR2 is SNTAGT in the germline V gene. CDR3 sequence (DNA): TGTGCCAGCAGTGTTGACAGCTTTAGCAATCAGCCCCAGCATTTT. It encodes CASSVDSFSNQPQHF.

The chain's CDR3 is CASSQHNSGTSGVTGELFF. The CDR3 nucleotides read TGTGCCAGCAGCCAGCACAACTCCGGGACTAGCGGGGTAACCGGGGAGCTGTTTTTT. The chain couples TRBV4-2 to TRBJ2-2; 13 bases are a match to TRBD2. V was clipped by 3 bases and J by 5 bases; unmatched bases: 12. CDR1 and CDR2 (germline): LGHNA, YNFKEQ. CDR3 length: 19 amino acids.

The chain employs TRBV4-3 and TRBJ2-2; tentative D call: TRBD2 (5 bases). V lost 0 bases and J lost 4, with 9 bases in between. The CDR3 contains 15 residues. From germline, CDR1 is LGHNA and CDR2 YSLEER. The CDR3 spells CASSQDRRSTGELFF. CDR3 in DNA: TGCGCCAGCAGCCAAGATAGGAGGAGCACCGGGGAGCTGTTTTTT.

The V gene is TRBV6-2 or TRBV6-3, the J gene TRBJ2-7; 7 nucleotides agree with TRBD2. Trimming at V came to 2 bases and at J to 5 bases, leaving 9 bases not matched to a gene. Germline lookup yields CDR1 MNHEY and CDR2 SVGEGT. The CDR3 is made up of 15 amino acids. The CDR3 region is CASSYRAGVINEQYF. The CDR3 DNA is TGTGCCAGCAGTTACCGGGCGGGAGTTATCAACGAGCAGTACTTC.

The chain couples TRBV6-2 or TRBV6-3 to TRBJ1-5; possibly TRBD1 for D (6 bases). The CDR3 loop spans 14 amino acids. Germline V gene data show CDR1 as MNHEY and CDR2 as SVGEGT. V was cut by 2 bases and J by 4 bases, with 9 bases left in between. The CDR3 bases are TGTGCCAGCAGTTACGGACAGAGGAATCAGCCCCAGCATTTT. Translation: CASSYGQRNQPQHF.

V and J are TRBV18 and TRBJ2-7; the D is unclear. The germline V gene encodes CDR1 KGHSH and CDR2 LQKENI. V was trimmed by 2 bases and J by 0 bases, leaving 11 bases between them. The CDR3 runs 15 residues. The CDR3 bases are TGTGCCAGCTCACCAAGAACTTATAGCTCCTACGAGCAGTACTTC. This codes for CASSPRTYSSYEQYF. Looking up the rest from reference TRBV18 and TRBJ2-7 gives the full variable domain: NAGVMQNPRHLVRRRGQEARLRCSPMKGHSHVYWYRQLPEEGLKFMVYLQKENIIDESGMPKERFSAEFPKEGPSILRIQQVVRGDSAAYFCASSPRTYSSYEQYFGPGTRLTVT.

The chain joins TRBV5-1 to TRBJ1-1; no clear D. The CDR3 length is 16 residues. Looked up from germline, CDR1 is SGHRS and CDR2 is YFSETQ. Deletions cut 1 base from V and 3 bases from J, with 16 bases between. DNA of the CDR3: TGCGCCAGCAGCTTGACCCCGGGTTCATCGGACACTGAAGCTTTCTTT. Protein: CASSLTPGSSDTEAFF.

V usage is TRBV2 and J usage is TRBJ1-2; 9 bases line up with TRBD1. The CDR3 has 13 amino acids. J was trimmed by 6 bases and V by 6 bases; bases with no gene match: 5. Germline CDR1 and CDR2: SNHLY and FYNNEI. The CDR3 DNA reads TGTGCCAGCAGCGGAACAGGGGGCGATGGCTACACCTTC. It translates to CASSGTGGDGYTF.

The chain uses TRBV5-4 and TRBJ2-3, with 9 positions matching TRBD2. Germline CDR1 reads SGHNT; CDR2 reads YYREEE (reference sequence). This CDR3 is built from 15 residues. J was trimmed by 3 bases and V by 4 bases; bases with no gene match: 6. CDR3 nucleotides: TGTGCCAGCAGCCCAGCGGGGGGAGGGACAGATACGCAGTATTTT. It codes for CASSPAGGGTDTQYF.